This is a list of T cell receptor beta chains from one sample in a study of blood T cell repertoires in COVID-19. The protocol was immunoSEQ multiplex PCR, while the TCRdb copy is restricted to in-frame clones and leaves out a portion. The table lists 150,000 or so clones, around 84% of them singletons. The sample comprised peripheral blood. The receptors originated from a man in his fifties or sixties with COVID-19, enrolled during active disease. Both conserved end residues are part of each CDR3. D genes are given only for firm matches. Rows may omit the clone size; those that give it use once, few, many or a size class.

>TRBV11-2|.|.|TRBJ2-7
TGTGCCAGCAGCCTCACCGACTCTCGCTCCTACGAGCAGTACTTC
CASSLTDSRSYEQYF
>TRBV11-3|.|.|TRBJ2-2
TGTGCCAGCAGCTTAAGTCAGGCGAACACCGGGGAGCTGTTTTTT
CASSLSQANTGELFF
>TRBV19|.|.|TRBJ2-5
TGTGCCAGTAGTATTCGTACAGTACAAGAGACCCAGTACTTC
CASSIRTVQETQYF
>TRBV6-2/TRBV6-3|TRBD2|.|TRBJ2-7
TGTGCCAGCAGTTACTATCCTAGCGGGGGAACCCGGACCGATCATGAGCAGTACTTC
CASSYYPSGGTRTDHEQYF
>TRBV19|.|.|TRBJ1-5
TGTGCCAGTACAGGCAATAGCAATCAGCCCCAGCATTTT
CASTGNSNQPQHF
>TRBV15|.|.|TRBJ1-6
TGTGCCACCAGCTCCCCCGGGGGAAGAATTTCACCCCTCCACTTT
CATSSPGGRISPLHF
>TRBV7-3|.|.|TRBJ2-1
TGTGCCAGCAGCCGGGTGGCGAGCTACAATGAGCAGTTCTTC
CASSRVASYNEQFF
>TRBV19|.|.|TRBJ1-3
TGTGCCAGTAGTACGATACAGGGTTACTCTGGAAACACCATATATTTT
CASSTIQGYSGNTIYF
>TRBV21-1|.|.|TRBJ2-1
TGTGCCAGCAGCAAAGAGGGGACAGGGGATGTACCTACCTACAATGAGCAGTTCTTC
CASSKEGTGDVPTYNEQFF
>TRBV5-1|.|.|TRBJ2-5
TGCGCCAGCAGCCAGGACGGGGGAAAAGAGACCCAGTACTTC
CASSQDGGKETQYF
>TRBV10-3|.|.|TRBJ1-2
TGTGCCATCAGTGACCCGACTCAGAACCCTTTTGGCTACACCTTC
CAISDPTQNPFGYTF
>TRBV29-1|TRBD1|.|TRBJ1-2
TGCAGCGTCCGAACCGGGACAGGGAGTGGCTACACCTTC
CSVRTGTGSGYTF
>TRBV29-1|.|.|TRBJ2-7
TGCAGCGTTGAAGAGGAGGGTGGCTACGAGCAGTACTTC
CSVEEEGGYEQYF
>TRBV11-1|TRBD2|.|TRBJ2-7
TGTGCCAGCAGCCGGCGCTGGGAGGGGCGCGAGCAGTACTTC
CASSRRWEGREQYF
>TRBV5-1|.|.|TRBJ1-1
TGCGCCAGCAGCTTTGGTTCCTGGGAGTCGAACACTGAAGCTTTCTTT
CASSFGSWESNTEAFF
>TRBV5-1|TRBD2|.|TRBJ2-2
TGCGCCAGCAGCAAGGTTGTTAGCGGGGGGTCCGGGGAGCTGTTTTTT
CASSKVVSGGSGELFF
>TRBV4-1|TRBD1|.|TRBJ2-7
TGCGCCAGCAGCCAAGCTAGGGGACAGGGGATTTCCTACGAGCAGTACTTC
CASSQARGQGISYEQYF
>TRBV29-1|.|few|TRBJ2-2
TGCAGCGTTGTTGTCTCGCGCACCGGGGAGCTGTTTTTT
CSVVVSRTGELFF
>TRBV7-9|TRBD1|.|TRBJ1-2
TGTGCCAGCAGCCTCCCGACAGGGGGTAATGACTATGGCTACACCTTC
CASSLPTGGNDYGYTF
>TRBV27|.|.|TRBJ2-7
TGTGCCAGCAGTTTAGGGCCCCACCTCTACGAGCAGTACTTC
CASSLGPHLYEQYF
>TRBV29-1|TRBD2|.|TRBJ2-7
TGCAGCGCCGAGCACGCGGGAGGGTACGAGCAGTACTTC
CSAEHAGGYEQYF
>TRBV7-2|.|.|TRBJ2-7
TGTGCCAGCAGCTTTGGGCGGGAAATCTACGAGCAGTACTTC
CASSFGREIYEQYF
>TRBV7-6|TRBD1|.|TRBJ2-1
TGTGCCAGCAGCTTAATGACAGGGGGCAGGAATGAGCAGTTCTTC
CASSLMTGGRNEQFF
>TRBV28|TRBD2|.|TRBJ2-1
TGTGCCAGCAGTGGCGAGGGACTAGCGGGGGCGTCCTACAATGAGCAGTTCTTC
CASSGEGLAGASYNEQFF
>TRBV4-2|.|.|TRBJ2-7
TGTGCCAGCAGCCAAGAAGGCGGGACTCTTAAATCCTACGAGCAGTACTTC
CASSQEGGTLKSYEQYF
>TRBV6-5|.|few|TRBJ1-2
TGTGCCAGCTATACTACAGGGCTTTTTCCCTATGGCTACACCTTC
CASYTTGLFPYGYTF
>TRBV28|TRBD1|.|TRBJ1-1
TGTGCCAGCAGTTTTCTAACAGGGGGTAGTTCTGAAGCTTTCTTT
CASSFLTGGSSEAFF
>TRBV7-9|TRBD1|.|TRBJ1-1
TGTGCCAGCAGCTCCGATTGGGGACAGGGGCTTTTATTTTCTTCTGAAGCTTTCTTT
CASSSDWGQGLLFSSEAFF
>TRBV18|TRBD2|once|TRBJ2-1
TGTGCCAGCTCTCAGGGACTAGCGGACTACAATGAGCAGTTCTTC
CASSQGLADYNEQFF
>TRBV9|.|.|TRBJ1-1
TGTGCCAGCAGCGCACGAGAGGAGGGGATGGTCACTGAAGCTTTCTTT
CASSAREEGMVTEAFF
>TRBV28|TRBD1|.|TRBJ1-2
TGTGCCAGCAGTTCCGGGACAGCTAACTATGGCTACACCTTC
CASSSGTANYGYTF
>TRBV4-3|.|.|TRBJ1-1
TGCGCCAGCAGCCAGGGAGGGTACGGCACTGAAGCTTTCTTT
CASSQGGYGTEAFF
>TRBV5-4|TRBD1|.|TRBJ2-7
TGTGCCAGCAGCTTGTCAGGGGGTCCCTACGAGCAGTACTTC
CASSLSGGPYEQYF
>TRBV14|.|.|TRBJ1-2
TGTGCCAGCAGCCGGGGGCGAGCCCACTATGGCTACACCTTC
CASSRGRAHYGYTF
>TRBV5-5|.|.|TRBJ2-7
TGTGCCAGCAGCCCCCAGGGGACAATAGTCTACGAGCAGTACTTC
CASSPQGTIVYEQYF
>TRBV2|.|.|TRBJ2-7
TGTGCCAGCAGCGGGGCCTTCGGACAGCTCGAGCAGTACTTC
CASSGAFGQLEQYF
>TRBV7-8|.|.|TRBJ1-1
TGTGCCAGCAGCTTACAGGGCCAAACTGAAGCTTTCTTT
CASSLQGQTEAFF
>TRBV30|.|.|TRBJ1-2
TGTGCCTGGAGCCCCAATGGGGAGCATCGCTACACCTTC
CAWSPNGEHRYTF
>TRBV28|TRBD1|.|TRBJ1-1
TGTGCCAGCAGTTCCTACGCCCACAGGGGGGGAGCTTTCTTT
CASSSYAHRGGAFF
>TRBV7-2|.|.|TRBJ2-5
TGTGCCAGCAGCTCGACAGTAACCCAAGAGACCCAGTACTTC
CASSSTVTQETQYF
>TRBV10-3|TRBD1|.|TRBJ2-7
TGTGCCATCAGTGGGGACAGATCCTACGAGCAGTACTTC
CAISGDRSYEQYF
>TRBV6-5|TRBD1|few|TRBJ1-5
TGTGCCACCGGACAGGGAGTACTTAGCAATCAGCCCCAGCATTTT
CATGQGVLSNQPQHF
>TRBV29-1|.|.|TRBJ1-4
TGCAGCGTTGCCACAGGGCAAACTAATGAAAAACTGTTTTTT
CSVATGQTNEKLFF
>TRBV29-1|TRBD1|.|TRBJ2-1
TGCAGCGTTTCAAAAGGACAGGGAACGTATGGGAACAATGAGCAGTTCTTC
CSVSKGQGTYGNNEQFF
>TRBV19|TRBD1|once|TRBJ1-1
TGTGCCAGTAGTATGGTTGCAGGGGGGCTCACTGAAGCTTTCTTT
CASSMVAGGLTEAFF
>TRBV23-1|TRBD1|.|TRBJ1-1
TGCGCCAGCAGTCAATCGAGGGGACAGGGAGGGACTGAAGCTTTCTTT
CASSQSRGQGGTEAFF
>TRBV3-1/TRBV3-2|.|.|TRBJ1-1
TGTGCCAGCAGCCTTCATACAGCGAACACTGAAGCTTTCTTT
CASSLHTANTEAFF
>TRBV3-1/TRBV3-2|TRBD1|.|TRBJ1-2
TGTGCCAGCAGCCAACAGCTAGGGACAGTCAACGGCATGACCTTC
CASSQQLGTVNGMTF
>TRBV28|.|.|TRBJ1-6
TGTGCAGGGGGGGGACGGAATAATTCACCCCTCCACTTT
CAGGGRNNSPLHF
>TRBV24-1|TRBD1|.|TRBJ2-2
TGTGCCACCAGTGACAGACAGGGGCAGAACACCGGGGAGCTGTTTTTT
CATSDRQGQNTGELFF
>TRBV27|.|.|TRBJ2-2
TGTGCCAGCAGCCAAACTAGCCCCGGGGAGCTGTTTTTT
CASSQTSPGELFF
>TRBV5-1|TRBD1|once|TRBJ1-2
TGCGCCAGCAGCCAAACAGGGGGCCCCAGTGTTGGCAACTATGGCTACACCTTC
CASSQTGGPSVGNYGYTF